Below, 18 T cell receptor beta chains from the same sample are listed, as sequenced in a study of blood T cell repertoires in COVID-19. Sequencing was performed with immunoSEQ multiplex PCR; in TCRdb, only in-frame clones are kept and a portion is missing. The sample has 230,000 or so clones; 90% are singletons. Sequencing used peripheral blood. All receptors come from a woman aged 55-75 years with COVID-19, enrolled during active disease.

The chain links TRBV27 to TRBJ2-5, with TRBD1 as a possible D gene (5 bases). CDR1 is MNHEY, CDR2 SMNVEV, per germline (reference sequence). The CDR3 consists of 14 residues. Trimming pared 2 bases from V and 3 bases from J, leaving 10 bases between. Written as DNA, the CDR3 is TGTGCCAGCAGTTTACGGCCAGGGAAAGAGACCCAGTACTTC. It specifies CASSLRPGKETQYF.

In its sample, this clone was seen a few times. The V gene is TRBV5-5, the J gene TRBJ2-2; a weak D match, TRBD1 (5 bases). Germline V gene data show CDR1 as SGHKS and CDR2 as YYEKEE (reference sequence). This CDR3 spans 15 amino acids. V was trimmed by 5 bases and J by 1 base, leaving 12 bases between them. In DNA form, the CDR3 reads TGTGCCAGCAGTTCAGTCGGACAGAACACCGGGGAGCTGTTTTTT. Translating gives CASSSVGQNTGELFF.

Only one count was recorded for this clone. This chain joins TRBV6-6 and TRBJ2-5, with a tentative D call TRBD2 (6 bases). The CDR3 has 15 amino acids. From germline, CDR1 is MNHNY and CDR2 SVGAGI (reference sequence). V dropped 2 bases and J dropped 4 bases, with 14 bases sitting between them. The CDR3 region is CASSYRETRGETQYF. DNA for the CDR3: TGTGCCAGCAGTTACCGGGAGACGAGGGGAGAGACCCAGTACTTC.

J is TRBJ2-1 and V is TRBV27, with TRBD1 matching 9 bases. The CDR3 runs 15 residues. Germline assignment: CDR1 MNHEY and CDR2 SMNVEV (reference sequence). V trimming: 1 base; J trimming: 7 bases; junction bases outside the gene matches: 5. The CDR3 nucleotides read TGTGCCAGCAGTTTATTGGACAGGGGACGGAATGAGCAGTTCTTC. Its translation: CASSLLDRGRNEQFF.

This clone appeared once. Here the CDR3 reads CASSQARQGTQYF. Here the CDR3 DNA reads TGTGCCAGCAGCCAAGCCAGGCAGGGTACGCAGTATTTT. The chain uses TRBV3-1 (or the pseudogene TRBV3-2) and TRBJ2-3, with TRBD1 as a possible D gene (5 bases). Germline CDR1 LGHDT, CDR2 YNNKEL (reference sequence). Trimming cost V 1 base and J 8 bases, with 10 bases left between them. This CDR3 contains 13 residues.

This clone appeared a few times. The J gene is TRBJ1-1, the V gene TRBV29-1; a possible D gene is TRBD1 (6 bases). CDR1 and CDR2 (germline): SQVTM, ANQGSEA. V lost 5 bases and J 0 bases, leaving 13 bases between the germline ends. The CDR3 spans 14 residues. CDR3 sequence reads: CSVIRQGLNTEAFF. Written as DNA, the CDR3 is TGCAGCGTTATACGGCAGGGGCTGAACACTGAAGCTTTCTTT.

The J gene is TRBJ2-2, the V gene TRBV15; a possible D gene is TRBD2 (6 bases). This CDR3 has 15 amino acids. Germline V gives CDR1 LNHNV, CDR2 YYDKDF (reference sequence). Trimming left V 0 bases short and J 8 bases short, with 13 bases between. CDR3 in DNA: TGTGCCACCAGCAGAGATAGGGCAGGGAGGGGGGAGCTGTTTTTT. Translated, it gives CATSRDRAGRGELFF.

The chain is built from TRBV25-1 and TRBJ1-2; no definite D call. The CDR3 length is 13 residues. V lost 2 bases to trimming and J lost 4 bases, with 8 bases between them. CDR1 is MGHDK and CDR2 is SYGVNS in the germline V gene. CDR3 amino acids: CASSEQSGYGYTF. The CDR3 nucleotides are TGTGCCAGCAGTGAACAATCCGGCTATGGCTACACCTTC.

This clone was counted a few times. The chain is built from TRBV27 and TRBJ1-1, with D hard to call. This CDR3 has 12 residues. The germline gives CDR1 MNHEY, CDR2 SMNVEV (reference sequence). Trimming removed 4 bases at V and 11 bases at J, with 14 bases between. In DNA form, the CDR3 reads TGTGCCAGCAGTTCGGGTGCGCGAAAGGCTTTCTTT. This sequence encodes CASSSGARKAFF.

This clone was picked up a small number of times. The chain is built from TRBV5-6 and TRBJ2-2; 7 bases agree with TRBD1. The germline gives CDR1 SGHDT, CDR2 YYEEEE. After removal of 0 bases from V and 2 bases from J, the junction contained 7 bases not matched to a gene. The length of the CDR3 is 17 residues. CDR3 coding DNA: TGTGCCAGCAGCTTGGTAGCGTACAGGGGAAACACCGGGGAGCTGTTTTTT. It is translated as CASSLVAYRGNTGELFF.

The V gene is TRBV18, the J gene TRBJ1-5, with D possibly matching TRBD1 (6 bases). The germline V gene has CDR1 KGHSH and CDR2 LQKENI. V lost 1 base and J 2 bases, leaving 9 bases between the germline ends. CDR3 length equals 15 residues. The CDR3 DNA follows: TGTGCCAGCTCACCACGACAGGAGGGCAATCAGCCCCAGCATTTT. Amino acids: CASSPRQEGNQPQHF.

The V call is TRBV3-1 (or the pseudogene TRBV3-2), the J call TRBJ2-2, with D maybe TRBD1 (6 bases). CDR1 LGHDT and CDR2 YNNKEL come from the germline V gene (reference sequence). CDR3 length: 14 residues. Trimming shortened V by 4 bases and J by 0 bases, and 6 bases separated the two germline ends. This CDR3 reads CASSRTANTGELFF. CDR3 sequence (DNA): TGTGCCAGCAGCCGGACAGCGAACACCGGGGAGCTGTTTTTT.

This rearrangement joins TRBV6-5 to TRBJ1-1; maybe TRBD1 (6 bases). V gave up 5 bases and J gave up 14 bases, with 12 bases separating them. The CDR3 length is 10 residues. In germline, CDR1 is MNHEY, CDR2 SVGAGI. CDR3: CASSQGQPFF. Here the CDR3 DNA reads TGTGCCAGCAGTCAGGGACAACCATTCTTT.

This chain joins TRBV29-1 and TRBJ1-4, with D possibly TRBD1 on 5 matching bases. The V end lost 7 bases, the J end lost 0 bases, and 12 bases lay between the germline ends. This CDR3 spans 14 amino acids. Germline values: CDR1 SQVTM, CDR2 ANQGSEA. The CDR3 loop reads CSAILGATNEKLFF. The CDR3 DNA reads as TGCAGCGCAATTCTAGGGGCAACTAATGAAAAACTGTTTTTT.

The chain combines TRBV10-3 with TRBJ1-1, with TRBD1 identical over 10 bases. The germline V gene encodes CDR1 ENHRY and CDR2 SYGVKD. The length of the CDR3 is 15 residues. Losses at the gene ends were 10 bases for V and 4 bases for J; bases not matched to a gene: 12. The CDR3 region has the DNA TGTGCCACGACCCCGACGGGACAGGGGAGCACTGAAGCTTTCTTT. Its protein product is CATTPTGQGSTEAFF.

This clone has just a few counts. This chain connects TRBV12-3 or TRBV12-4 to TRBJ2-2; unclear D gene. The CDR3 runs to 13 residues. Trimming cost V 3 bases and J 5 bases, with 7 bases left between them. The DNA for the CDR3 is TGTGCCAGCAGTTTCTCCAGTACCGGGGAGCTGTTTTTT. This sequence encodes CASSFSSTGELFF.

The chain links TRBV19 to TRBJ1-1; 8 bases align to TRBD1. CDR3 length: 14 amino acids. Germline V gives CDR1 LNHDA, CDR2 SQIVND (reference sequence). With 2 bases clipped from V and 4 bases from J, the junction kept 3 bases outside the gene matches. CDR3 loop: CASSISQGATEAFF. Here the CDR3 DNA reads TGTGCCAGTAGTATAAGTCAGGGGGCCACTGAAGCTTTCTTT.

The V and J genes are TRBV10-3 and TRBJ2-1; possible D gene TRBD1, 6 bases. Germline V lookup: CDR1 ENHRY, CDR2 SYGVKD. V was trimmed by 4 bases and J by 7 bases, leaving 17 bases between them. CDR3 size: 15 residues. The CDR3 nucleotides are TGTGCCATCAGTGCGACAGGCACCATGGGGAATGAGCAGTTCTTC. This gives the protein CAISATGTMGNEQFF.